This T cell receptor beta chain came from a study of neoadjuvant anti-PD-1 for oral cavity cancer. Repertoires were generated with immunoSEQ multiplex PCR, while TCRdb's copy carries only in-frame clones and drops some. There are tens of thousands of clones in the sample; around four fifths occur only once, and 2.6% lies in the top ten. These oral cavity squamous cell carcinomas were HPV-negative and locally advanced. Analysis of PBMCs was direct, with no culture step. Material: PBMCs, obtained before nivolumab (anti-PD-1) treatment. The TCR comes from a person between 40 and 79 years old with oral cavity squamous cell carcinoma.

CDR3 nucleotides: TGTGCCACCCTTGACAGCCACTACACCGGGGAGCTGTTTTTT. Its translation: CATLDSHYTGELFF. The V call is TRBV6-1, the J call TRBJ2-2, with TRBD1 as a possible D gene (5 bases). The germline V gene has CDR1 MNHNS and CDR2 SASEGT. This CDR3 is 14 amino acids long. V lost 10 bases to trimming and J lost 3 bases, with 15 bases between them.